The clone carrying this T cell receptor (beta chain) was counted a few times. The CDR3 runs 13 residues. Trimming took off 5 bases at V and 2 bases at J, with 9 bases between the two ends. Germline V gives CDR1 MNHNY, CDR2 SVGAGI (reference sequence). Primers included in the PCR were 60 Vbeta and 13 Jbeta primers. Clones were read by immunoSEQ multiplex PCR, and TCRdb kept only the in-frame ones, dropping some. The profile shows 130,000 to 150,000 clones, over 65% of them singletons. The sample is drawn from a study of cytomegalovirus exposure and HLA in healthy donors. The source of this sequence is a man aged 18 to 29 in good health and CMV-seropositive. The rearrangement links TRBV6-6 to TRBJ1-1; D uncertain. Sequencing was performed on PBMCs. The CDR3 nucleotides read TGTGCCAGCAGTCTAACTGCCAACACTGAAGCTTTCTTT. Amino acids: CASSLTANTEAFF.